This section outlines one T cell receptor beta chain sequence together with its context. Antigen: not known. Unfractionated whole blood yielded the extracted total RNA. This CDR3 has 17 amino acids. Germline CDR1 and CDR2: LGHDT and YNNKEL (reference sequence). The V gene lost 2 bases and the J gene lost 14 bases, with 25 bases spanning the gap. This entry is derived from a study of human T cells and chemical hapten exposure. Notes on the study in general: There was no change with DPC sensitization in TCRs above 1 in 1000 frequency.

Unique molecular identifiers were linked by the library to individual cDNA molecules. Original processing notes: From around 20,000 to 690,000 TCRs were found per sample, with a median of around 100,000. TCRdb re-analysed the reads in MiXCR, keeping a single row per CDR3 protein. The V and J calls, along with clone size, are taken from TCRdb and not from the paper's own processing. The table lists 120,000 or so distinct CDR3 sequences, around 8.5% of them singletons. This rearrangement joins TRBV3-1 to TRBJ1-6; D may be TRBD1 (5 bases). Input material: whole blood. The sequence was collected from a human donor in good health. Some clones in this sample may be carry-over from other donors' samples. The CDR3 is CASSQLRPGPRGLALHF. CDR3 sequence (DNA): TGTGCCAGCAGCCAACTACGGCCGGGACCCAGAGGGTTAGCCCTCCACTTT.